Given below is one TCR beta chain in context. The sample belongs to a study of blood T cell repertoires in COVID-19. Study background: Samples came from the United States, Italy and Spain, spanning acute and convalescent COVID-19. The analysed material was cDNA or gDNA that came from T cells, B-cell-depleted T cells, or PBMCs.

With V trimmed by 7 bases and J by 10 bases, 9 bases remained unmatched. From germline, CDR1 is LNHDA and CDR2 SQIVND (reference sequence). The CDR3 runs 14 residues. Libraries were prepared by immunoSEQ multiplex PCR; TCRdb keeps only in-frame clonotypes and omits some of them. The sample has more than 95,000 clones; over 70% are singletons. This clonotype was obtained from a man aged 45-65 years with acute or convalescent COVID-19. The rearrangement joins TRBV19 to TRBJ1-6, with TRBD1 identical over 8 bases. The sequencing input was peripheral blood. This chain's CDR3 is CASNEDRGRSPLHF. The CDR3 DNA is TGTGCCAGTAACGAAGACAGGGGCCGGTCACCCCTCCACTTT. The full variable domain, its missing parts supplied by reference TRBV19 and TRBJ1-6, is DGGITQSPKYLFRKEGQNVTLSCEQNLNHDAMYWYRQDPGQGLRLIYYSQIVNDFQKGDIAEGYSVSREKKESFPLTVTSAQKNPTAFYLCASNEDRGRSPLHFGNGTRLTVT.